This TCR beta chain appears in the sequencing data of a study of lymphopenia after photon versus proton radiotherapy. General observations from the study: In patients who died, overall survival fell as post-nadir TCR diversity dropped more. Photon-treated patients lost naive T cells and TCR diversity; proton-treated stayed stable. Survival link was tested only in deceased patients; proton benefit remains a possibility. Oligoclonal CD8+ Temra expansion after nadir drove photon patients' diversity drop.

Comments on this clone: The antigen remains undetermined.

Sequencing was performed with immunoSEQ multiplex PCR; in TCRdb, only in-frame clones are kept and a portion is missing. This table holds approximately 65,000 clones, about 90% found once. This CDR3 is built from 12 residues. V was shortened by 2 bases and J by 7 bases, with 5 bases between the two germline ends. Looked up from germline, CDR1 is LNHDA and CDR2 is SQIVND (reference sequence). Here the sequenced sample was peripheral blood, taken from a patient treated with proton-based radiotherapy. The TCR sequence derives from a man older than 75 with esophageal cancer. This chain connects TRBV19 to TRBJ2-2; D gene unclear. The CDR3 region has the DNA TGTGCCAGTAGTATATCCGACGGGGAGCTGTTTTTT. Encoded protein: CASSISDGELFF. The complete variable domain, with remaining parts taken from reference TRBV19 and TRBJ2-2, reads DGGITQSPKYLFRKEGQNVTLSCEQNLNHDAMYWYRQDPGQGLRLIYYSQIVNDFQKGDIAEGYSVSREKKESFPLTVTSAQKNPTAFYLCASSISDGELFFGEGSRLTVL.